This TCR beta chain is from a study of blood T cell repertoires in COVID-19. The CDR3 is made up of 11 amino acids. J lost 8 bases, V lost 6 bases, and 4 bases had no gene match. Germline V CDR1 and CDR2: DFQATT, SNEGSKA (reference sequence). The method was immunoSEQ multiplex PCR; TCRdb's version includes in-frame clones alone and lacks a portion of them. This sample carries 200,000 to 250,000 clones, over 75% of them seen once, and the ten largest clones take approximately 3.7%. V gene TRBV20-1 combines with J gene TRBJ2-3, with 8 bases aligning to TRBD2. What was sequenced was PBMCs or T cells enriched from blood (not recorded which). This sequence was found in a woman aged 25 to 45 who had been exposed to COVID-19. CDR3: CSASAGGTQYF. The CDR3, as DNA: TGCAGTGCCAGCGCGGGAGGTACGCAGTATTTT.